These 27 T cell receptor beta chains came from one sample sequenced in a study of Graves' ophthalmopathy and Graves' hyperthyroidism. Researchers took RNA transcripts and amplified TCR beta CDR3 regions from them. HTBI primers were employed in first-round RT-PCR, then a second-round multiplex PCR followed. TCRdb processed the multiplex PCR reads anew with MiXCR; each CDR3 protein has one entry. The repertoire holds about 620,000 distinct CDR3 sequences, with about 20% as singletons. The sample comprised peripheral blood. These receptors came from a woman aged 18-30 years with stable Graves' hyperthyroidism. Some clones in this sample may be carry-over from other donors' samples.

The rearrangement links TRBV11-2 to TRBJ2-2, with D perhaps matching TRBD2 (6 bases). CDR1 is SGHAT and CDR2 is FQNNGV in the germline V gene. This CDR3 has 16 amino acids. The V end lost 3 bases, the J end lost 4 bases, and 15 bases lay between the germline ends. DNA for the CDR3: TGTGCCAGCAGCTTCGTTGGGGACGGGGGCACCGGGGAGCTGTTTTTT. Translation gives CASSFVGDGGTGELFF.

CDR3 DNA sequence: TGTGCCAGTAGTATTTCGGTTAACTATGGCTACACCTTC. Protein: CASSISVNYGYTF. The chain recombines TRBV19 with TRBJ1-2; no definite D call. Trimming pared 3 bases from V and 1 base from J, leaving 6 bases between. The CDR3 consists of 13 residues. Germline assignment: CDR1 LNHDA and CDR2 SQIVND (reference sequence). The variable domain in full, with the rest retrieved from reference TRBV19 and TRBJ1-2, is DGGITQSPKYLFRKEGQNVTLSCEQNLNHDAMYWYRQDPGQGLRLIYYSQIVNDFQKGDIAEGYSVSREKKESFPLTVTSAQKNPTAFYLCASSISVNYGYTFGSGTRLTVV.

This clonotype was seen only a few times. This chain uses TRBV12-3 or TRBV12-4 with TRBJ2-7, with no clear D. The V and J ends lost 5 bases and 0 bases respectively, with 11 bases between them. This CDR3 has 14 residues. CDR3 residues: CASSPDWSSYEQYF. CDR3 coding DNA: TGTGCCAGCAGTCCTGACTGGAGCTCCTACGAGCAGTACTTC.

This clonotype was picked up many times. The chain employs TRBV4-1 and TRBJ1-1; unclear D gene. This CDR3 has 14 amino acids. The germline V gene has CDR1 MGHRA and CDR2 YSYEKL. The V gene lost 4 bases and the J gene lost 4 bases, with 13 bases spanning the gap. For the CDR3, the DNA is TGCGCCAGCAGCCGAGTTCCGGCTGGCACTGAAGCTTTCTTT. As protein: CASSRVPAGTEAFF.

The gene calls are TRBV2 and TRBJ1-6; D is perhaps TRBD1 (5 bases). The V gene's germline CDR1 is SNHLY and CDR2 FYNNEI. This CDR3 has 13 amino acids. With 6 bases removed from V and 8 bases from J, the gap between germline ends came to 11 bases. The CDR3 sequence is CASRRGDHSPLHF. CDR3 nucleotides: TGTGCCAGCAGGCGGGGGGACCATTCACCCCTCCACTTT.

CDR3 nucleotide sequence: TGTGCCAGCAGCTTAGAGAGCCTAGATACGCAGTATTTT. Protein: CASSLESLDTQYF. The chain links TRBV13 to TRBJ2-3; D uncertain. V was trimmed by 1 base and J by 5 bases, leaving 7 bases between them. Germline V gene sequence: CDR1 PRHDT, CDR2 FYEKMQ (reference sequence). The CDR3 contains 13 residues. Using reference TRBV13 and TRBJ2-3 for the parts outside the CDR3, the full variable domain is AAGVIQSPRHLIKEKRETATLKCYPIPRHDTVYWYQQGPGQDPQFLISFYEKMQSDKGSIPDRFSAQQFSDYHSELNMSSLELGDSALYFCASSLESLDTQYFGPGTRLTVL.

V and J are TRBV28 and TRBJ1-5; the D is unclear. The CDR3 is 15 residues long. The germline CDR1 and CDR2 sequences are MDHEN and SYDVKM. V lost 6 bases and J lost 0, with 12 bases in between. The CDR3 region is CASSRHRNSNQPQHF. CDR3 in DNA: TGTGCCAGCAGCCGTCACAGAAATAGCAATCAGCCCCAGCATTTT.

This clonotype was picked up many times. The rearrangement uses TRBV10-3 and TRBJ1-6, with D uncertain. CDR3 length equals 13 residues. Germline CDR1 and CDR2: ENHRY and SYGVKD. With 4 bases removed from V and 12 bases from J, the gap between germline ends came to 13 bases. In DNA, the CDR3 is TGTGCCATCAGTGCTGTCCAGGCCCAACCCCTCCACTTT. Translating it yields CAISAVQAQPLHF.

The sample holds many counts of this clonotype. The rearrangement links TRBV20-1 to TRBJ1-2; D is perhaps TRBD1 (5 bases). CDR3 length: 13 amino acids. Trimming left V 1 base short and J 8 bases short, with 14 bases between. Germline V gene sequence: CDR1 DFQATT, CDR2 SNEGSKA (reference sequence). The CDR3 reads CSARVVVGEGYTF. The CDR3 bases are TGCAGTGCTAGAGTGGTGGTGGGGGAAGGCTACACCTTC.

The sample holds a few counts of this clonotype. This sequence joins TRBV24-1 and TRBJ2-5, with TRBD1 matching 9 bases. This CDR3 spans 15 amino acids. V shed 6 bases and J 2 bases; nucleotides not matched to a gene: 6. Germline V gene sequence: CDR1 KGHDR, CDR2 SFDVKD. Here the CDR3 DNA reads TGTGCCACCAGTCCCCGGGACAGGGAACAAGAGACCCAGTACTTC. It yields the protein CATSPRDREQETQYF.

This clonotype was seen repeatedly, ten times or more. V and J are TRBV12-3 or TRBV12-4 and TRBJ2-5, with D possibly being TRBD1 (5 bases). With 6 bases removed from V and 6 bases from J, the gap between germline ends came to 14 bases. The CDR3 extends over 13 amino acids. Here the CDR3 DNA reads TGTGCCAGCAGCCAGGGCCTCGGAAAGACCCAGTACTTC. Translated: CASSQGLGKTQYF.

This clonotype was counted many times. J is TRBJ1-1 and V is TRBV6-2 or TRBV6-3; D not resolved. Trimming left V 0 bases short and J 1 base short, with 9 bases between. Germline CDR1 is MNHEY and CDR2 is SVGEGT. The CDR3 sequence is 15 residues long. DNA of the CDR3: TGTGCCAGCAGTTACTCTAGGACGGGGAACACTGAAGCTTTCTTT. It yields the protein CASSYSRTGNTEAFF.

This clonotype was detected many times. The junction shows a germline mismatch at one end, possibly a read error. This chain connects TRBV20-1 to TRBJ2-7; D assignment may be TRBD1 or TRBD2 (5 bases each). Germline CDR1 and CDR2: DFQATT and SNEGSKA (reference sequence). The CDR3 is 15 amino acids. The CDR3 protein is CSAREFGALTYEQYF. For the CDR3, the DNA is TGCAGTGCCAGAGAGTTCGGGGCTCTTACCTACGAGCAGTACTTC.

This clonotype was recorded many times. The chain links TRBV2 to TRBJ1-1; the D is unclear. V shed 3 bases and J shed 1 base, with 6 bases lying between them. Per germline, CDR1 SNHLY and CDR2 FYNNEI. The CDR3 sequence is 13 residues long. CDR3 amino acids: CASSDPWNTEAFF. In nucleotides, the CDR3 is TGTGCCAGCAGTGATCCCTGGAACACTGAAGCTTTCTTT.

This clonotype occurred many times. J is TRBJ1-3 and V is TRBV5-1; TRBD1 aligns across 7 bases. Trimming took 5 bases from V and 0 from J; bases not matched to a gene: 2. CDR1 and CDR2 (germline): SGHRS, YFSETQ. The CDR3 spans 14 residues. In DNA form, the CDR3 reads TGCGCCAGCAGACAGGGGTTCTCTGGAAACACCATATATTTT. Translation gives CASRQGFSGNTIYF.

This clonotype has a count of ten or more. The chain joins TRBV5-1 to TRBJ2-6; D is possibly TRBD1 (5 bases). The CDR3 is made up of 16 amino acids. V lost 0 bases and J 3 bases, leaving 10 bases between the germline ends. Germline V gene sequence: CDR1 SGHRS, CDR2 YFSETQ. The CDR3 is CASSLVAGNGANVLTF. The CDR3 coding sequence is TGCGCCAGCAGCTTGGTAGCAGGGAATGGGGCCAACGTCCTGACTTTC.

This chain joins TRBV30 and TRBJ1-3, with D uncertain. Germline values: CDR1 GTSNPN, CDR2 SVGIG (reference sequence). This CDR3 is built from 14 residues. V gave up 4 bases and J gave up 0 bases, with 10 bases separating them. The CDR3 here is CAWNDGTSGNTIYF. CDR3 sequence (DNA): TGTGCCTGGAACGACGGAACCTCTGGAAACACCATATATTTT. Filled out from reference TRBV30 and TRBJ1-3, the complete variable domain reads SQTIHQWPATLVQPVGSPLSLECTVEGTSNPNLYWYRQAAGRGLQLLFYSVGIGQISSEVPQNLSASRPQDRQFILSSKKLLLSDSGFYLCAWNDGTSGNTIYFGEGSWLTVV.

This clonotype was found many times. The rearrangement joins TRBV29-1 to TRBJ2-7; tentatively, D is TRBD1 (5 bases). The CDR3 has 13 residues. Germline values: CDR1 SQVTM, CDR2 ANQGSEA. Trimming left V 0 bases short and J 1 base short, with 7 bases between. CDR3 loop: CSVEDDRSYEQYF. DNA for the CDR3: TGCAGCGTTGAAGATGACAGATCCTACGAGCAGTACTTC.

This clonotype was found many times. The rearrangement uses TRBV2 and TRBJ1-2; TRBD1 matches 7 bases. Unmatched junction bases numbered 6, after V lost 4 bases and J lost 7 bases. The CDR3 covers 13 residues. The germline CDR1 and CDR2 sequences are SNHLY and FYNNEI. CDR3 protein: CASSAFGTVGYTF. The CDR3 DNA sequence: TGTGCCAGCAGTGCCTTTGGGACAGTTGGCTACACCTTC.

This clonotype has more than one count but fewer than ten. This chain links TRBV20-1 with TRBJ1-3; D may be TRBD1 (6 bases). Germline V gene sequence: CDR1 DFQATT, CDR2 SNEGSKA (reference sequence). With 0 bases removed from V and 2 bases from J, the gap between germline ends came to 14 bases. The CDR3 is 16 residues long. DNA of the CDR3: TGCAGTGCTAGAGAAGGGGGGGGGGAGCCTGGAAACACCATATATTTT. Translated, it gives CSAREGGGEPGNTIYF.

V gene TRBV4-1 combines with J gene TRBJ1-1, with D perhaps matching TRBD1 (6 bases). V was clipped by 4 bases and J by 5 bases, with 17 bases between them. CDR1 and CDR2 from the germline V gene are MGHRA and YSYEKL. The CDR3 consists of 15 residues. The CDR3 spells CASSPFGGARTEAFF. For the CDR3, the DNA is TGCGCCAGCAGCCCGTTTGGGGGCGCGAGGACTGAAGCTTTCTTT.

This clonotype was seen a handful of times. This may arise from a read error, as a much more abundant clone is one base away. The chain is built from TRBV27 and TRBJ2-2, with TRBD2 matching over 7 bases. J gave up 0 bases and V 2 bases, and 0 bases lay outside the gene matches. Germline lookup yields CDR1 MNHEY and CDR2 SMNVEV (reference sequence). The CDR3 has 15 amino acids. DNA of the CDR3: TGTGCCAGCAGTTTACTAGCGGCGAACACCGGGGAGCTGTTTTTT. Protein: CASSLLAANTGELFF.

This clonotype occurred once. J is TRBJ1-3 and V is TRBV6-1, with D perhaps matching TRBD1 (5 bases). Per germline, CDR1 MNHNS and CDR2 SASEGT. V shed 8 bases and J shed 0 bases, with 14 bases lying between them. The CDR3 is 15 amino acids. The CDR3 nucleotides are TGTGCCAGCCGGGTGGCAGGGAGCTCTGGAAACACCATATATTTT. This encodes CASRVAGSSGNTIYF.

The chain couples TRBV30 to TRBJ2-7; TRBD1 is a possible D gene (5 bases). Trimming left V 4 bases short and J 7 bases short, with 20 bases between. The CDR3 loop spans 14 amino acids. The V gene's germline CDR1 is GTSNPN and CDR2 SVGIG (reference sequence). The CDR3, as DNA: TGTGCCTGGACTCCGACAGCGTTGGGTGGAGAGCAGTACTTC. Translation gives CAWTPTALGGEQYF.

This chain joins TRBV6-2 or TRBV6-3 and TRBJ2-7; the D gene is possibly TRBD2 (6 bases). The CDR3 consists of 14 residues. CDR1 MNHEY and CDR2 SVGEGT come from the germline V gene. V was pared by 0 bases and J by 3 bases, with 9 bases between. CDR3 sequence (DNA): TGTGCCAGCAGTTACTCTAGCGGCGGCTACGAGCAGTACTTC. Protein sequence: CASSYSSGGYEQYF.

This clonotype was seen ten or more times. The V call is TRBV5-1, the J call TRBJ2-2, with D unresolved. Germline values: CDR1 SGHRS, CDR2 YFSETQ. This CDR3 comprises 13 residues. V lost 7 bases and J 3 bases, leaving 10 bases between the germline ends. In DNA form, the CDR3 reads TGCGCCAGCTCCCGACTTTACACCGGGGAGCTGTTTTTT. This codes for CASSRLYTGELFF.

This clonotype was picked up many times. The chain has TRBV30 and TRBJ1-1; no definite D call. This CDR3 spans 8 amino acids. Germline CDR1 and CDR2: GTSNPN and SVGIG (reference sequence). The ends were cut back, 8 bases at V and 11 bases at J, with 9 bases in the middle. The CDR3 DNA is TGTGCCCTGGACCGGGCTTTCTTT. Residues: CALDRAFF.